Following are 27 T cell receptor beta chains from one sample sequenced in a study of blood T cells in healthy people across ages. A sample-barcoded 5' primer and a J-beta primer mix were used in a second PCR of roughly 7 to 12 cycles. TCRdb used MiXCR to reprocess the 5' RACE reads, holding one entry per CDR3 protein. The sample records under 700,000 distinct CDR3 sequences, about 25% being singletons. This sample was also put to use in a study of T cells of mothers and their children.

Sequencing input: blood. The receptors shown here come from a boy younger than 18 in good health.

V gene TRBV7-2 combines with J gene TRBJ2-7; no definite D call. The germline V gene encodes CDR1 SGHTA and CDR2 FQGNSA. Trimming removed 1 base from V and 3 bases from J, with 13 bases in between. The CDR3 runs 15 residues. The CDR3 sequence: CASSLGSPGLYEQYF. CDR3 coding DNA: TGTGCCAGCAGCTTAGGGTCTCCAGGTCTCTACGAGCAGTACTTC.

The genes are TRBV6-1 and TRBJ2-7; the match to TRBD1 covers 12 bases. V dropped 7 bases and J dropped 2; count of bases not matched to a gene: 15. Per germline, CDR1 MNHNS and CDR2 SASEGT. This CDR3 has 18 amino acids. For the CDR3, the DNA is TGTGCCAGCACCTTATTTGCTGGGACAGGGGGCTTTACCTACGAGCAGTACTTC. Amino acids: CASTLFAGTGGFTYEQYF.

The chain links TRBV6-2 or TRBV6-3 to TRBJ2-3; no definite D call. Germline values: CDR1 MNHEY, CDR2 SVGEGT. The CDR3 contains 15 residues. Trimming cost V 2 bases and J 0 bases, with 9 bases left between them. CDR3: CASSYPAGSTDTQYF. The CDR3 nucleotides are TGTGCCAGCAGTTACCCGGCAGGTAGCACAGATACGCAGTATTTT.

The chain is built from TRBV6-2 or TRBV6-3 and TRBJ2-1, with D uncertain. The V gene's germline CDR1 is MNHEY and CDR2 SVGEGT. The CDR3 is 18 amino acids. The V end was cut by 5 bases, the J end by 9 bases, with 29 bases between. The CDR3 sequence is CASSRLGPGPETIPEQFF. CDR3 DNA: TGTGCCAGCAGTCGGCTAGGTCCAGGACCCGAAACGATACCTGAGCAGTTCTTC.

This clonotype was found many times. CDR3 sequence (DNA): TGTGCCAGTAGTATTCAGTCGGGACAGACCTACGAGCAGTACTTC. The encoded protein is CASSIQSGQTYEQYF. This chain uses TRBV19 with TRBJ2-7; 7 bases align to TRBD1. Germline CDR1 is LNHDA and CDR2 is SQIVND (reference sequence). The CDR3 runs to 15 residues. After removal of 3 bases from V and 2 bases from J, the junction contained 7 bases not matched to a gene.

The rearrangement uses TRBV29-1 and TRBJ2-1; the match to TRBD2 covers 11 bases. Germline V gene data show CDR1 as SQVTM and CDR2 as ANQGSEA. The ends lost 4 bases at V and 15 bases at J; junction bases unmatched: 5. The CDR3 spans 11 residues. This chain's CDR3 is CSVVLGTSGFF. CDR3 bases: TGCAGCGTTGTTCTAGGGACTAGCGGGTTCTTC.

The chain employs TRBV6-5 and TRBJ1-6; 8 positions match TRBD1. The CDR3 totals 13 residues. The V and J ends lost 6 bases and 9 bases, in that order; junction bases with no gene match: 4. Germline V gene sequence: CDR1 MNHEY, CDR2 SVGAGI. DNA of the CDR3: TGTGCCAGCAGCTCAGGGGGCATTTCACCCCTCCACTTT. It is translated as CASSSGGISPLHF.

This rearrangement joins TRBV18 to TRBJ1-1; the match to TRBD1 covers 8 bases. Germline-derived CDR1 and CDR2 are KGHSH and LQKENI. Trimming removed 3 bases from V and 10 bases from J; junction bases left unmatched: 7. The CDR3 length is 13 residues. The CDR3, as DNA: TGTGCCAGCTCACCCGGACAGGGCGTAGGAGCTTTCTTT. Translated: CASSPGQGVGAFF.

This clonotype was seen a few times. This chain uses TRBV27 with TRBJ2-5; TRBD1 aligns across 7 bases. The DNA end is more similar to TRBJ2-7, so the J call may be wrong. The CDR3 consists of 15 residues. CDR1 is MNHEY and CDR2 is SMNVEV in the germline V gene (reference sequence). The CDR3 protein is CASSLKYRGPYEQYF. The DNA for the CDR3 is TGTGCCAGCAGTTTAAAGTACAGGGGACCCTACGAGCAGTACTTC.

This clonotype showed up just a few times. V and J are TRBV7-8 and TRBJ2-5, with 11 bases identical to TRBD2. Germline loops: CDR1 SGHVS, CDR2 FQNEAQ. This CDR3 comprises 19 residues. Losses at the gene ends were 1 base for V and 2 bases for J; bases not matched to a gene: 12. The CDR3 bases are TGTGCCAGCAGCTTAGGAGGGCTAGCGGGGGGCCGGGGTCAAGAGACCCAGTACTTC. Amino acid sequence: CASSLGGLAGGRGQETQYF.

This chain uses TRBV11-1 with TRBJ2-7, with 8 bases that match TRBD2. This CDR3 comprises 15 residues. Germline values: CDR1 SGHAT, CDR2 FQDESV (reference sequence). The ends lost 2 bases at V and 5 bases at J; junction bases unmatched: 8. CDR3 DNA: TGTGCCAGCAGCTTATTCCAGCGGGAGATAAACGAGCAGTACTTC. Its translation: CASSLFQREINEQYF.

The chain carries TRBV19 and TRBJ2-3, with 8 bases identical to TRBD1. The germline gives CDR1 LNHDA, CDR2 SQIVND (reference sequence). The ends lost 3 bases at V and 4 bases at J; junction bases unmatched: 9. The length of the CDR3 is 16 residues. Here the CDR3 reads CASSIEGQAFPDTQYF. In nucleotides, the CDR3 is TGTGCCAGTAGTATCGAGGGACAGGCTTTTCCAGATACGCAGTATTTT.

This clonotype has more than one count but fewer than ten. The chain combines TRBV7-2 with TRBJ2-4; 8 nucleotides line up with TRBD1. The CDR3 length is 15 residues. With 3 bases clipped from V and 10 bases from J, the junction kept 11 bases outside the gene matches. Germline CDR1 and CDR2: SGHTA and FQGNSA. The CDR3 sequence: CASSLTSGGGGIQYF. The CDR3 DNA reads TGTGCCAGCAGCTTGACTTCAGGGGGCGGAGGGATTCAGTACTTC.

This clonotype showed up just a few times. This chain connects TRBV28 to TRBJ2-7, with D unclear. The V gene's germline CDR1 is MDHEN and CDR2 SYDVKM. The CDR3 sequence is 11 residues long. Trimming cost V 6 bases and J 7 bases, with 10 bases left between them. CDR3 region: CASRQLTEQYF. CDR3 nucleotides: TGTGCCAGCAGGCAACTAACTGAGCAGTACTTC.

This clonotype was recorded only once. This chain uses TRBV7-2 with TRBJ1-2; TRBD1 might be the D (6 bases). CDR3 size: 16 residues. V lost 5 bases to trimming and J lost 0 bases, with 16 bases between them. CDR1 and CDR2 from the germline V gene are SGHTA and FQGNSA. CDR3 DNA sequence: TGTGCCAGCAGCCTCAAAGGGACACCGACTAACTATGGCTACACCTTC. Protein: CASSLKGTPTNYGYTF.

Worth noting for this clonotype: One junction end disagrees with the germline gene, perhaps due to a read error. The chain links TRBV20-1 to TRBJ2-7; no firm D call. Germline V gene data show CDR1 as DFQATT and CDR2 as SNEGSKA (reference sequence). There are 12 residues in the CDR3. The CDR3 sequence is CSARYRPYELYF. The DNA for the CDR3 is TGCAGTGCTAGATATAGACCGTACGAGCTGTACTTC.

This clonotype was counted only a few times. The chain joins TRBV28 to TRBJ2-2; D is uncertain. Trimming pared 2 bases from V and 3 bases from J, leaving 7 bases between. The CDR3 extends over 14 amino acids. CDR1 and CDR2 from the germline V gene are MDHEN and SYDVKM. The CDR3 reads CASSLPVHTGELFF. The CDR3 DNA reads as TGTGCCAGCAGTTTACCTGTCCACACCGGGGAGCTGTTTTTT. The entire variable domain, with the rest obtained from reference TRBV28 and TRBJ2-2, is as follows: DVKVTQSSRYLVKRTGEKVFLECVQDMDHENMFWYRQDPGLGLRLIYFSYDVKMKEKGDIPEGYSVSREKKERFSLILESASTNQTSMYLCASSLPVHTGELFFGEGSRLTVL.

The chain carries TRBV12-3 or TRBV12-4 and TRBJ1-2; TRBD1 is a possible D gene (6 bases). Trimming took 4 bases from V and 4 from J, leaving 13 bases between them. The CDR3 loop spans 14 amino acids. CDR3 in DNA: TGTGCCAGCAGTTCCAGGGGCGTCGGCTATGGCTACACCTTC. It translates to CASSSRGVGYGYTF.

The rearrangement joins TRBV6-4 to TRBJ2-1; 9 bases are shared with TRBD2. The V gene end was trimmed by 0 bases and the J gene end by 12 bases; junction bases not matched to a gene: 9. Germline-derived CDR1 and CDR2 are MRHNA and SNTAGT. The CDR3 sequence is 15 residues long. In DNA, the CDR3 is TGTGCCAGCAGTGACTCGGCGGGGGGGGGACGTACGCAGTTCTTC. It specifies CASSDSAGGGRTQFF.

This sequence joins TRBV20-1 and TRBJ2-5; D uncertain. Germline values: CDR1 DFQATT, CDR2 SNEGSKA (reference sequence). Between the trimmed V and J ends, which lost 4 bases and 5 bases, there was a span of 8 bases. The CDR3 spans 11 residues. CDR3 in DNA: TGCAGTGCTACCCCCCCGGAGACCCAGTACTTC. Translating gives CSATPPETQYF.

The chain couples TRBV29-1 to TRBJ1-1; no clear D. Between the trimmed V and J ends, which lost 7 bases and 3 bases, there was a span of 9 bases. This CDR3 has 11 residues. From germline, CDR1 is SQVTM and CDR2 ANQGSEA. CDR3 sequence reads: CSGSMDTEAFF. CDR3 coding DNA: TGCAGCGGATCAATGGACACTGAAGCTTTCTTT.

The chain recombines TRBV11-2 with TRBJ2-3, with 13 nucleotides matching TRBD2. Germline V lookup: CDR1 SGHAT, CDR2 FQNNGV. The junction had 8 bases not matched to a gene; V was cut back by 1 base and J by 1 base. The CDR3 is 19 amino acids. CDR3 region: CASSLVWRGLAGGTDTQYF. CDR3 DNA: TGTGCCAGCAGCTTAGTTTGGAGAGGACTAGCGGGAGGCACAGATACGCAGTATTTT.

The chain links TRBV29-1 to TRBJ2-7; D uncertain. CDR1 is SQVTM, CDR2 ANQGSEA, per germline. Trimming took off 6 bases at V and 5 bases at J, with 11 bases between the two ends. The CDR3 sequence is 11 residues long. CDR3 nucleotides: TGCAGCGTCGGGCGGTTGGACGAGCAGTACTTC. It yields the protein CSVGRLDEQYF.

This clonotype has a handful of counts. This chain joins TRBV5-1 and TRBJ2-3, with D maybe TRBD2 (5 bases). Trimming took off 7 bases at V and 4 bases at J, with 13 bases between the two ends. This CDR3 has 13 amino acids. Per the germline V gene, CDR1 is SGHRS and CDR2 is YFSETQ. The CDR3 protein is CASSGGSPDTQYF. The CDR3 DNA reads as TGCGCCAGCTCCGGTGGGAGTCCAGATACGCAGTATTTT.

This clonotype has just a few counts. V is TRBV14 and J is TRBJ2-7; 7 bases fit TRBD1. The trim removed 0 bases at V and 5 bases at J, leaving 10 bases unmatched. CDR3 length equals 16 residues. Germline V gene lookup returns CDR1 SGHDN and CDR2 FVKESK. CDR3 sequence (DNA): TGTGCCAGCAGCCAAGAGGTCGGGACAGCTTTTAACGAGCAGTACTTC. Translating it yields CASSQEVGTAFNEQYF.

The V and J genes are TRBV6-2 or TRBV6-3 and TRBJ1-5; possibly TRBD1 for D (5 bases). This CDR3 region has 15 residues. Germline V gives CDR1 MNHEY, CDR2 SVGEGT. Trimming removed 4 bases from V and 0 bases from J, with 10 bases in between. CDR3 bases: TGTGCCAGCAGTTGGGACCGGCATAGCAATCAGCCCCAGCATTTT. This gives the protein CASSWDRHSNQPQHF.

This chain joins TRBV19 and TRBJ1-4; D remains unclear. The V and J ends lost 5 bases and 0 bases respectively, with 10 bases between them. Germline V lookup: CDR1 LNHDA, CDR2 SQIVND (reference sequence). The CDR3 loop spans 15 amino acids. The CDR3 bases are TGTGCCAGTAGTTCCAGGACCGCAACTAATGAAAAACTGTTTTTT. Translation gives CASSSRTATNEKLFF.